This T cell receptor (beta chain) comes out of a study of beta chain features in type 1 diabetes. Broader study findings: Within each of all four CD4+ subsets, Type 1 diabetes patients had TCRB CDR3s that were moderately but significantly shorter.

Trimming took off 7 bases at V and 9 bases at J, with 12 bases between the two ends. Looked up from germline, CDR1 is MNHNY and CDR2 is SVGAGI (reference sequence). CDR3 length: 12 residues. This clone was seen many times. Its cognate antigen is unknown. Investigators reverse transcribed all isolated RNA, so they sequenced expressed TCRB transcripts. TCRdb's table, derived via immunoSEQ multiplex PCR, lists solely in-frame clones and lacks some. The data show about 290,000 clones, with 7.5% to 9.5% seen just once and 0.9% to 1.2% held by the top ten. The sequence came from a woman between 18 and 29 years old in good health. The chain is built from TRBV6-6 and TRBJ1-4; D is possibly TRBD1 (6 bases). The specimen was central memory CD4+ T cells from blood. CDR3 in amino acids: CASTDGQQKLFF. CDR3 DNA: TGTGCCAGCACCGACGGACAGCAAAAACTGTTTTTT.